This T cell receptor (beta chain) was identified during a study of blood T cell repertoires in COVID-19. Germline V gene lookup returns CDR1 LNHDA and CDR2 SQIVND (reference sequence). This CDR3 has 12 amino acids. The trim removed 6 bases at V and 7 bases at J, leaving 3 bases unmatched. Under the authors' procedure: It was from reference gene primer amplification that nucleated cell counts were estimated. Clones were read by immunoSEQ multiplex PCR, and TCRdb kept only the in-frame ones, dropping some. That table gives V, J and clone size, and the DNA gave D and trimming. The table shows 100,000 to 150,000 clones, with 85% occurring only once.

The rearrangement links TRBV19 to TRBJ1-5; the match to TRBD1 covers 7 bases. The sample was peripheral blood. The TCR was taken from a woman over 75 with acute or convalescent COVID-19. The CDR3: CASRTGRQPQHF. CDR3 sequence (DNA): TGTGCCAGTAGGACAGGGCGCCAGCCCCAGCATTTT.